The rows below give T cell receptor beta chains drawn from one sample of a study of CD8 T cells in ankylosing spondylitis. TCRdb processed the 5' RACE reads anew with MiXCR; each CDR3 protein has one entry. The profile shows some 800,000 distinct CDR3 sequences, roughly 10% of them singletons. Sequenced material: blood, either unsorted or a sorted T cell fraction (not recorded which). The receptors were sampled from a male donor with ankylosing spondylitis. Both conserved end residues are part of each CDR3. A D gene is named only where the DNA matches it firmly. Not all rows give a size; the values are once, few, many and, for expanded clones, a class.

cdr3_length	clone_size	d_call	v_call	j_call	cdr3_nt	cdr3_aa
17	NA	TRBD2	TRBV5-5	TRBJ2-7	TGTGCCAGCAGTCCGGGACTAGCGGGGGGACGATACTACGAGCAGTACTTC	CASSPGLAGGRYYEQYF
16	NA	TRBD2	TRBV7-2	TRBJ2-7	TGTGCCAGCAGCTTAATCTCGCCTAGCGGGTTTTTCGAGCAGTACTTC	CASSLISPSGFFEQYF
13	NA	NA	TRBV12-3/TRBV12-4	TRBJ1-4	TGTGCCAGCAGTCCCCTGAGGGGTGAAAAACTGTTTTTT	CASSPLRGEKLFF
14	NA	NA	TRBV5-5	TRBJ2-3	TGTGCCAGCAGCCTTATAGGGTACACAGATACGCAGTATTTT	CASSLIGYTDTQYF
15	few	NA	TRBV7-3	TRBJ2-1	TGTGCCAGCAGCTACGGGCCTTTGACCTACAATGAGCAGTTCTTC	CASSYGPLTYNEQFF
13	many	NA	TRBV10-3	TRBJ1-5	TGTGCCATCAGCCCGTCCCACAATCAGCCCCAGCATTTT	CAISPSHNQPQHF
12	many	NA	TRBV20-1	TRBJ1-2	TGCAGTGCGAGGGCCGGGGCCATCGGCTACACCTTC	CSARAGAIGYTF
14	NA	NA	TRBV2	TRBJ2-7	TGTGCCAGCAGTGAAACTCAGGCCGCCTACGAGCAGTACTTC	CASSETQAAYEQYF
13	NA	NA	TRBV12-3/TRBV12-4	TRBJ1-2	TGTGCCAGCAGTTTAAAGCCAGTGTATGGCTACACCTTC	CASSLKPVYGYTF
18	NA	TRBD1	TRBV27	TRBJ1-5	TGTGCCAGCAGTTTAAGTAACGGTACAGGGGGCCTCAATCAGCCCCAGCATTTT	CASSLSNGTGGLNQPQHF
16	NA	TRBD2	TRBV7-2	TRBJ2-7	TGTGCCAGCAGCTCTTATAGCGGGTGGGACTACTACGAGCAGTACTTC	CASSSYSGWDYYEQYF
13	NA	NA	TRBV6-6	TRBJ1-1	TGTGCCAGCACCGAGGTCCTGAACACTGAAGCTTTCTTT	CASTEVLNTEAFF
15	few	NA	TRBV6-2/TRBV6-3	TRBJ1-1	TGTGCCAGCAGTTGGGAACCGACGGGTGGGACTGAAGCTTTCTTT	CASSWEPTGGTEAFF
15	many	NA	TRBV7-2	TRBJ2-3	TGTGCCAGCAGCCAACGAGGGGTGTCAACAGATACGCAGTATTTT	CASSQRGVSTDTQYF
15	NA	NA	TRBV4-3	TRBJ2-7	TGCGCCAGCAGCCAAGATCCAGGCGGCTGGTCTGAGCAGTACTTC	CASSQDPGGWSEQYF
15	few	TRBD1	TRBV4-3	TRBJ2-5	TGCGCCAGCAGCCAAGTCCGGGACAGGGGTGAGACCCAGTACTTC	CASSQVRDRGETQYF
16	NA	TRBD2	TRBV10-3	TRBJ2-1	TGTGCCATCAGTTCTAGCGGGACGGGAACCTACAATGAGCAGTTCTTC	CAISSSGTGTYNEQFF
12	many	NA	TRBV29-1	TRBJ2-2	TGCAGCGCACGTTTTGGCCGAGGGGAGCTGTTTTTT	CSARFGRGELFF
15	few	TRBD2	TRBV20-1	TRBJ2-3	TGCAGTGCTAGAGACGCTAGCGGGACTGGGTATACGCAGTATTTT	CSARDASGTGYTQYF
14	NA	NA	TRBV27	TRBJ2-2	TGTGCCAGCAGGCAGGGGCCGAACACCGGGGAGCTGTTTTTT	CASRQGPNTGELFF
13	few	NA	TRBV6-1	TRBJ1-1	TGTGCCAGCACCCCCTGGTGGGGCGACGGAGCTTTCTTT	CASTPWWGDGAFF
13	few	NA	TRBV6-5	TRBJ2-3	TGTGCCAGCAGTTACGGCCTTGGCGATACGCAGTATTTT	CASSYGLGDTQYF
16	NA	TRBD2	TRBV6-1	TRBJ2-1	TGTGCCAGCAGCCCCTGGGGGGGGGGCTCCTACAATGAGCAGTTCTTC	CASSPWGGGSYNEQFF
14	NA	NA	TRBV7-9	TRBJ2-7	TGTGCCAGCAGCTCCGAACTAGGGGTGTACGAGCAGTACTTC	CASSSELGVYEQYF
13	few	TRBD1	TRBV20-1	TRBJ2-5	TGCAGTGCGATGGGACAGGGGAGAGAGACCCAGTACTTC	CSAMGQGRETQYF
15	NA	TRBD1	TRBV4-2	TRBJ1-1	TGTGCCAGCAGCCAACGGGACAGGGGTTCCACTGAAGCTTTCTTT	CASSQRDRGSTEAFF
17	few	TRBD1	TRBV3-1	TRBJ2-3	TGTGCCAGCAGCCAGGGTATTGGGACAGGGGGATCGATTACGCAGTATTTT	CASSQGIGTGGSITQYF
15	NA	NA	TRBV7-2	TRBJ2-3	TGTGCCAGCAGCTACACCGGCGGGTACACAGATACGCAGTATTTT	CASSYTGGYTDTQYF
16	few	NA	TRBV2	TRBJ2-7	TGTGCCAGCAGAGACCCGAGGGACGGAACCTCCTACGAGCAGTACTTC	CASRDPRDGTSYEQYF
16	few	TRBD2	TRBV4-2	TRBJ2-1	TGTGCCAGCAGCCACTCTAGCGGGAGGGCCTACAATGAGCAGTTCTTC	CASSHSSGRAYNEQFF
14	many	NA	TRBV9	TRBJ1-4	TGTGCCAGCAGCGTAGCCCAGGGTGATGAAAAACTGTTTTTT	CASSVAQGDEKLFF
15	NA	NA	TRBV6-5	TRBJ1-1	TGTGCCAGCAGTTCGATCCTCAAGGGGAACACTGAAGCTTTCTTT	CASSSILKGNTEAFF
14	few	NA	TRBV5-1	TRBJ1-1	TGCGCCAGCAGCTTAGGGCCTGAGGGGACTGAAGCTTTCTTT	CASSLGPEGTEAFF
13	many	NA	TRBV11-1	TRBJ1-1	TGTGCCAGCAGCTCCCGTTGGGGCACTGAAGCTTTCTTT	CASSSRWGTEAFF
15	few	NA	TRBV18	TRBJ2-7	TGTGCCAGCTCACCACCGTGGGGGGTGTTGAACGAGCAGTACTTC	CASSPPWGVLNEQYF
14	NA	TRBD2	TRBV7-3	TRBJ2-3	TGTGCCAGCAGCTCGGGACTAGCACCAGATACGCAGTATTTT	CASSSGLAPDTQYF
13	few	TRBD2	TRBV20-1	TRBJ2-7	TGCAGTGTCCCGCGGGGGACCACCCACGAGCAGTACTTC	CSVPRGTTHEQYF
14	NA	TRBD2	TRBV5-6	TRBJ2-1	TGTGCCAGCTCTAGCGGGGCGTCCTACAATGAGCAGTTCTTC	CASSSGASYNEQFF
16	many	TRBD2	TRBV5-1	TRBJ2-3	TGCGCCAGCAGCCCCCGTGGGACTAGCGGGATCTTGGCGCAGTATTTT	CASSPRGTSGILAQYF
14	NA	TRBD2	TRBV20-1	TRBJ2-7	TGCAGTGCTCGTCGAGCGGGAGCGTTCTACGAGCAGTACTTC	CSARRAGAFYEQYF
14	few	NA	TRBV7-2	TRBJ2-3	TGTGCCAGCAGCTTAGCCAGGGTCACAGATACGCAGTATTTT	CASSLARVTDTQYF
14	few	NA	TRBV20-1	TRBJ1-6	TGCAGTGCGGACGGGACGTCCTATAATTCACCCCTCCACTTT	CSADGTSYNSPLHF
13	NA	NA	TRBV5-1	TRBJ2-1	TGCGCCAGCAGCTTCGGACCCTACAATGAGCAGTTCTTC	CASSFGPYNEQFF
16	many	NA	TRBV5-1	TRBJ1-2	TGCGCCAGCAGCTTGGTCAAAGGGGGGCGAAACTATGGCTACACCTTC	CASSLVKGGRNYGYTF
15	many	TRBD2	TRBV7-2	TRBJ2-1	TGTGCCAGCAGCTTAGAAGCGGGAGGGATGTATGAGCAGTTCTTC	CASSLEAGGMYEQFF
14	few	NA	TRBV6-2/TRBV6-3	TRBJ1-5	TGTGCCAGCAGTTACGTAACGCATAATCAGCCCCAGCATTTT	CASSYVTHNQPQHF
14	few	TRBD1	TRBV7-6	TRBJ1-6	TGTGCCAGCAGCTTAGGGACAGGGTATTCACCCCTCCACTTT	CASSLGTGYSPLHF
14	few	NA	TRBV20-1	TRBJ2-3	TGCAGTGCTAGTATACCATTTCGGACAGATACGCAGTATTTT	CSASIPFRTDTQYF
16	NA	TRBD1	TRBV27	TRBJ1-6	TGTGCCAGCAGTTCCTTTACAGGGGCACGGAATTCACCCCTCCACTTT	CASSSFTGARNSPLHF
12	few	NA	TRBV20-1	TRBJ1-2	TGCAGTGCTGCACCGGGAGGAAGGGGCTACACCTTC	CSAAPGGRGYTF
13	few	NA	TRBV6-6	TRBJ1-5	TGTGCCAGCAGTGGATGGGGAGACCAGCCCCAGCATTTT	CASSGWGDQPQHF